The text below deals with one TCR beta chain. This record comes from a study of blood T cell repertoires in COVID-19. Turning to the study itself: Samples representing acute and convalescent COVID-19 were sourced from the United States, Italy and Spain. PBMCs, B-cell-depleted T cells, or T cells provided the cDNA or gDNA that made up the material.

Participant-given clinical history determined each cohort assignment. Original analysis: Estimation of nucleated cell counts relied on the amplification of reference gene primers. Assay: immunoSEQ multiplex PCR; the TCRdb copy retains only in-frame clones and omits some. The V and J calls and clone size are taken from that table; D and trimming were inferred from the DNA. This sample yields roughly 230,000 clones, of which about 85% are seen a single time; 6.6% belongs to the top ten. V lost 5 bases and J 0 bases, leaving 12 bases between the germline ends. CDR3 length equals 14 residues. The germline V gene encodes CDR1 SGHRS and CDR2 YFSETQ.

The chain employs TRBV5-1 and TRBJ2-7; D is ambiguous. Sequenced sample: PBMCs or T cells enriched from blood (not recorded which). The source is a woman between 45 and 60 years old who had been exposed to COVID-19. CDR3 region: CASRLPGSSYEQYF. CDR3 bases: TGCGCCAGCAGACTTCCAGGAAGCTCCTACGAGCAGTACTTC.